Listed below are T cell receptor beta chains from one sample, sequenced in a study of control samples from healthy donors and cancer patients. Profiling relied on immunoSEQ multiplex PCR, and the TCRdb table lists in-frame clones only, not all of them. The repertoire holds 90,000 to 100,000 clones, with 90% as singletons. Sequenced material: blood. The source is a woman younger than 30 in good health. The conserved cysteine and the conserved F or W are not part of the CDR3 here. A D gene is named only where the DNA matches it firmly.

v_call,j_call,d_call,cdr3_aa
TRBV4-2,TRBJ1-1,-,ASSQAYSGTEAF
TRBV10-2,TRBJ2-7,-,ASSENTDEQY
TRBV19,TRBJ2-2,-,ASSVPTPARTGELF
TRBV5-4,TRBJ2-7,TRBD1,ASSPMTQGARPYEQY
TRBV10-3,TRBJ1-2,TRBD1,AISGTGDYGYT
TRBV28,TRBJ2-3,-,ASSFGGGTDTQY
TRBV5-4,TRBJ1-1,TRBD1,ASTPGTGQGNTEAF
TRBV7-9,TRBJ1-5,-,ASRPGGEPLGVGNQPQH
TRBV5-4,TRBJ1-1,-,ASSPGGEEAF
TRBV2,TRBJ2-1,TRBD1,ASSARGTASPAQF
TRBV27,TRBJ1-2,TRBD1,ASKGAYGYT
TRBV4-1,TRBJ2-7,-,ASSQETGVDEQY
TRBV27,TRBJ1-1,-,ASSWDMNTEAF
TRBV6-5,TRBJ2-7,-,ASSLRGYEQY
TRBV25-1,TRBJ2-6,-,ASASGANVLT